This T cell receptor beta chain derives from a study of blood T cells in healthy people across ages. Notes on the study in general: The study regarded diversity estimates from one million T cells as underestimates. The long-lived group displayed more naive CD4+ cells, plus higher diversity, than the aged donors did.

A sample-barcoded 5' primer and a J-beta primer mix were used in a second PCR of roughly 7 to 11 cycles. Carrying 12 random nucleotides, a template-switch adaptor labeled each individual cDNA molecule. TCRdb reprocessed the 5' RACE reads with MiXCR, giving one entry per CDR3 protein. In the table there are 1.5 million to 1.8 million distinct CDR3 sequences, about 42% of which are singletons. This clonotype has just one count. As yet, its antigen is unknown. The CDR3 loop spans 12 amino acids. V gave up 3 bases and J gave up 3 bases, with 8 bases separating them. Germline assignment: CDR1 DFQATT and CDR2 SNEGSKA (reference sequence). Extraction of total RNA produced a minimum of 5.5 micrograms from each sample.

The sequenced sample was blood. The sequence derives from a woman between 18 and 30 years old in good health. This rearrangement joins TRBV20-1 to TRBJ1-1; D gene unclear. CDR3 loop: CSASSPDTEAFF. The DNA for the CDR3 is TGCAGTGCTAGCAGTCCCGACACTGAAGCTTTCTTT.